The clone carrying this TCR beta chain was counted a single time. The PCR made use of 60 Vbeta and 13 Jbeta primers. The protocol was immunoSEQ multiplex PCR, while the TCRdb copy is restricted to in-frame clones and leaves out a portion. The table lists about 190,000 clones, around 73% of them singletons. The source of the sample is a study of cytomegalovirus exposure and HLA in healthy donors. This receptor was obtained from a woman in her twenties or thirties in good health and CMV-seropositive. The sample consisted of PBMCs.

The CDR3 is CASGQQGVGTEAFF. CDR3 in DNA: TGCGCCAGCGGTCAACAGGGGGTTGGGACTGAAGCTTTCTTT. The chain joins TRBV5-1 to TRBJ1-1, with 8 bases lining up with TRBD1. Per germline, CDR1 SGHRS and CDR2 YFSETQ. Unmatched junction bases numbered 10, after V lost 7 bases and J lost 5 bases. The CDR3 loop spans 14 amino acids.